The 22 T cell receptor beta chains below come from one sample, sequenced in a study of regulatory T cells in long-lasting Graves disease. Relying on iRepertoire HTBI primers and Arm-PCR of CDR3 regions, the team built TCR beta libraries. Via MiXCR, TCRdb re-called the multiplex PCR reads, giving one row per CDR3 protein. The repertoire has some 460,000 distinct CDR3 sequences, about 16% of them found once; the top ten carry less than 15%. Regarding time point: newly diagnosed GD, antithyroid drugs for less than 3 months. PBMC-extracted RNA yielded the TCR library. These records were also assigned to another study, of T cells in Graves' hyperthyroidism and ophthalmopathy.

The sample consisted of peripheral blood mononuclear cells (PBMCs), taken at new diagnosis, from a patient treated with antithyroid drugs. Every receptor here comes from a man aged 35 to 55 with Graves disease.

Ten or more counts support this clonotype. The chain is built from TRBV18 and TRBJ1-2; D gene ambiguous. The CDR3 extends over 13 amino acids. The V end lost 0 bases, the J end lost 0 bases, and 2 bases lay between the germline ends. Germline CDR1 reads KGHSH; CDR2 reads LQKENI. DNA for the CDR3: TGTGCCAGCTCACCACCAACTAACTATGGCTACACCTTC. This sequence encodes CASSPPTNYGYTF.

The sample holds many counts of this clonotype. The chain is built from TRBV27 and TRBJ2-1; perhaps TRBD2 as D (7 bases). Germline V gives CDR1 MNHEY, CDR2 SMNVEV (reference sequence). Trimming left V 5 bases short and J 12 bases short, with 11 bases between. This CDR3 spans 11 amino acids. DNA of the CDR3: TGTGCCAGCAGTCCGGGGGGCAGGCAGTTCTTC. It encodes CASSPGGRQFF.

This sequence joins TRBV19 and TRBJ1-1, with a weak D call TRBD1 (5 bases). The V end lost 4 bases, the J end lost 3 bases, and 21 bases lay between the germline ends. CDR3 length equals 17 residues. Germline assignment: CDR1 LNHDA and CDR2 SQIVND (reference sequence). The CDR3 region has the DNA TGTGCCAGTAGTACGCGTCGGTGGGGGGGAGTGGACACTGAAGCTTTCTTT. Translating gives CASSTRRWGGVDTEAFF.

This clonotype was observed a handful of times. The gene calls are TRBV7-2 and TRBJ1-6; D is unclear. The germline gives CDR1 SGHTA, CDR2 FQGNSA. Trimming took 2 bases from V and 10 from J, leaving 15 bases between them. This CDR3 is built from 15 residues. The CDR3 is CASSLRAGLGSPLHF. CDR3 in DNA: TGTGCCAGCAGCTTAAGAGCAGGACTCGGGTCACCCCTCCACTTT.

This clonotype was counted many times. This chain uses TRBV28 with TRBJ2-1; TRBD1 matches at 8 bases. V gave up 7 bases and J gave up 4 bases; unmatched junction bases: 12. The V gene's germline CDR1 is MDHEN and CDR2 SYDVKM. The CDR3 is made up of 16 amino acids. CDR3 nucleotides: TGTGCCAGCACCAAGCTTGGACAGGGCAAATACAATGAGCAGTTCTTC. It is translated as CASTKLGQGKYNEQFF.

This clonotype was detected many times. This chain joins TRBV12-3 or TRBV12-4 and TRBJ2-3, with 11 bases fitting TRBD2. The CDR3 consists of 17 residues. V was clipped by 7 bases and J by 0 bases; unmatched bases: 9. The CDR3 sequence is CASIRRVAGGSTDTQYF. The CDR3 region has the DNA TGTGCCAGCATCAGACGGGTAGCGGGAGGGAGCACAGATACGCAGTATTTT.

This sequence joins TRBV12-3 or TRBV12-4 and TRBJ1-5, with D hard to call. The length of the CDR3 is 15 residues. Trimming removed 7 bases at V and 0 bases at J, with 13 bases between. CDR3 in amino acids: CASTISRHSNQPQHF. For the CDR3, the DNA is TGTGCCAGCACGATCTCGCGGCATAGCAATCAGCCCCAGCATTTT.

This clonotype was recorded many times. The chain joins TRBV19 to TRBJ2-1; D remains unclear. The CDR3 sequence is 16 residues long. Trimming cost V 6 bases and J 3 bases, with 18 bases left between them. Germline CDR1 reads LNHDA; CDR2 reads SQIVND (reference sequence). CDR3 coding DNA: TGTGCCAGTAGCACGAGCGCTACAATGAGCTACAATGAGCAGTTCTTC. Its protein product is CASSTSATMSYNEQFF.

In its sample, this clonotype was seen many times. This chain links TRBV18 with TRBJ1-6; weak D call: TRBD1 (5 bases). V lost 6 bases to trimming and J lost 5 bases, with 14 bases between them. Germline CDR1 and CDR2: KGHSH and LQKENI. The CDR3 runs to 15 residues. Here the CDR3 reads CASSPWGRNNSPLHF. CDR3 nucleotide sequence: TGTGCCAGCTCTCCGTGGGGGAGAAATAATTCACCCCTCCACTTT.

The table lists this clonotype with many counts. The rearrangement links TRBV28 to TRBJ2-6, with a tentative D call TRBD2 (5 bases). Germline V gives CDR1 MDHEN, CDR2 SYDVKM. The length of the CDR3 is 13 residues. V was shortened by 11 bases and J by 1 base, with 9 bases between the two germline ends. CDR3 sequence: CARGSSGANVLTF. The CDR3 DNA is TGTGCCCGGGGTTCTTCTGGGGCCAACGTCCTGACTTTC.

This clonotype was recorded a few times. This chain joins TRBV3-1 and TRBJ2-5; TRBD2 aligns across 8 bases. The V and J ends lost 0 bases and 1 base, in that order; junction bases with no gene match: 7. The CDR3 is 17 residues long. From germline, CDR1 is LGHDT and CDR2 YNNKEL (reference sequence). This CDR3 is CASSQDRGGWVQETQYF. CDR3 nucleotides: TGTGCCAGCAGCCAAGATCGGGGGGGGTGGGTCCAAGAGACCCAGTACTTC.

This clonotype was observed many times. The chain couples TRBV20-1 to TRBJ1-1, with a tentative D call TRBD1 (6 bases). Germline lookup yields CDR1 DFQATT and CDR2 SNEGSKA (reference sequence). Between the trimmed V and J ends, which lost 3 bases and 2 bases, there was a span of 10 bases. The CDR3 totals 13 residues. CDR3 in amino acids: CSARGHGNTEAFF. The CDR3 DNA reads as TGCAGTGCTAGGGGACACGGAAACACTGAAGCTTTCTTT.

This clonotype occurred many times. This chain joins TRBV2 and TRBJ2-7; the match to TRBD1 covers 9 bases. In germline, CDR1 is SNHLY, CDR2 FYNNEI. J was trimmed by 5 bases and V by 3 bases; bases with no gene match: 5. This CDR3 spans 14 amino acids. The CDR3: CASSDGTGINEQYF. In DNA form, the CDR3 reads TGTGCCAGCAGTGACGGGACAGGGATAAACGAGCAGTACTTC.

Many counts were recorded for this clonotype. This chain uses TRBV15 with TRBJ2-2, with unresolved D. In germline, CDR1 is LNHNV, CDR2 YYDKDF (reference sequence). The CDR3 is 14 residues long. With 0 bases removed from V and 4 bases from J, the gap between germline ends came to 6 bases. The CDR3 nucleotides read TGTGCCACCAGCAGAGATAGGTCCACCGGGGAGCTGTTTTTT. Its translation: CATSRDRSTGELFF.

Ten or more counts support this clonotype. The chain links TRBV5-6 to TRBJ1-5; no definite D call. V lost 1 base, J lost 4 bases, and 9 bases lay in between. The CDR3 extends over 14 amino acids. From germline, CDR1 is SGHDT and CDR2 YYEEEE. The CDR3 is CASSLTGVNQPQHF. CDR3 nucleotides: TGTGCCAGCAGCTTGACTGGGGTAAATCAGCCCCAGCATTTT.

At least ten counts were recorded for this clonotype. This chain uses TRBV5-1 with TRBJ2-5; 15 nucleotides agree with TRBD2. V trimming: 2 bases; J trimming: 2 bases; junction bases outside the gene matches: 7. CDR1 is SGHRS, CDR2 YFSETQ, per germline. The CDR3 spans 18 residues. CDR3 in DNA: TGCGCCAGCAGCTTCGGACTAGCGGGAGGGCCGTTACAAGAGACCCAGTACTTC. Translated: CASSFGLAGGPLQETQYF.

This clonotype was observed a few times. The V gene is TRBV29-1, the J gene TRBJ2-5; D remains ambiguous. Looked up from germline, CDR1 is SQVTM and CDR2 is ANQGSEA. The V and J ends lost 7 bases and 2 bases respectively, with 5 bases between them. CDR3 length: 10 residues. The CDR3 DNA reads TGCAGCGGTGAGCAAGAGACCCAGTACTTC. This codes for CSGEQETQYF.

In its sample, this clonotype was seen a few times. The V call is TRBV6-1, the J call TRBJ1-1; 7 bases map to TRBD1. Germline lookup yields CDR1 MNHNS and CDR2 SASEGT. The CDR3 spans 13 residues. The V and J ends lost 5 bases and 6 bases, in that order; junction bases with no gene match: 6. In DNA form, the CDR3 reads TGTGCCAGCAGTAACAGGGGCGGGGCTGAAGCTTTCTTT. Encoded protein: CASSNRGGAEAFF.

This clonotype was counted at least ten times. The genes are TRBV6-1 and TRBJ2-2; TRBD2 matches at 8 bases. V gave up 5 bases and J gave up 5 bases; unmatched junction bases: 13. This CDR3 has 17 amino acids. Looked up from germline, CDR1 is MNHNS and CDR2 is SASEGT. CDR3 sequence: CASSRPPGGVGTGELFF. CDR3 in DNA: TGTGCCAGCAGTCGACCTCCGGGGGGGGTCGGAACCGGGGAGCTGTTTTTT.

This clonotype was recorded many times. The chain joins TRBV5-6 to TRBJ2-3, with D uncertain. Trimming stripped 0 bases from V and 2 bases from J, with 7 bases between. This CDR3 contains 14 residues. Germline V gives CDR1 SGHDT, CDR2 YYEEEE. CDR3 region: CASSLDYPTDTQYF. Here the CDR3 DNA reads TGTGCCAGCAGCTTGGACTACCCCACAGATACGCAGTATTTT.

In its sample, this clonotype was seen a few times. This chain uses TRBV19 with TRBJ1-1, with D possibly matching TRBD1 (5 bases). Per the germline V gene, CDR1 is LNHDA and CDR2 is SQIVND (reference sequence). V gave up 9 bases and J gave up 2 bases, with 16 bases separating them. The CDR3 sequence is 14 residues long. The CDR3 bases are TGTGCCAGATCCCCCAAGGGGCTCAACACTGAAGCTTTCTTT. Translated: CARSPKGLNTEAFF.

This clonotype was counted at least ten times. One junction end disagrees with the germline gene, perhaps due to a read error. The chain uses TRBV5-1 and TRBJ2-3, with unresolved D. The germline V gene encodes CDR1 SGHRS and CDR2 YFSETQ. The length of the CDR3 is 14 residues. CDR3 loop: CASSLVGVADTQYF. DNA for the CDR3: TGTGCCAGCAGCTTGGTTGGCGTCGCAGATACGCAGTATTTT.